A single sample gave rise to the 12 T cell receptor beta chains below, sequenced in a study of CD8 T cells in Susac syndrome. Reverse transcription used roughly 0.45 to 1 ug RNA and random hexamers. Each CDR3 protein gets one entry after TCRdb re-called the immunoSEQ multiplex PCR reads with MiXCR. The sample gives a few hundred thousand distinct CDR3 sequences, about 96% of which show up once; 0.085% to 0.095% is in the top ten. Sequencing input: CD4+ T cells from PBMCs. The receptors originated from a human donor with multiple sclerosis.

The CDR3 DNA follows: TGTGCCAGCAGCTCGACAGGGAGTAACTATGGCTACACCTTC. Protein sequence: CASSSTGSNYGYTF. The chain joins TRBV5-4 to TRBJ1-2, with 7 positions matching TRBD1. Germline V gene sequence: CDR1 SGHNT, CDR2 YYREEE (reference sequence). After removal of 3 bases from V and 1 base from J, the junction contained 3 bases not matched to a gene. The CDR3 consists of 14 residues.

The chain recombines TRBV30 with TRBJ1-5; no reliable D call. The V and J ends lost 3 bases and 7 bases respectively, with 10 bases between them. CDR1 is GTSNPN, CDR2 SVGIG, per germline (reference sequence). The CDR3 runs to 12 residues. This CDR3 reads CAWSVGLQPQHF. The CDR3 nucleotides are TGTGCCTGGAGCGTCGGGTTGCAGCCCCAGCATTTT.

The chain is built from TRBV27 and TRBJ2-5, with D maybe TRBD1 (6 bases). Trimming cost V 5 bases and J 5 bases, with 15 bases left between them. CDR3 size: 14 residues. Germline CDR1 is MNHEY and CDR2 is SMNVEV (reference sequence). The CDR3 DNA sequence: TGTGCCAGCAGTCGGTTGGGGGCCGGGGAGACCCAGTACTTC. Encoded protein: CASSRLGAGETQYF.

This sequence joins TRBV9 and TRBJ2-3, with D maybe TRBD1 (5 bases). This CDR3 spans 16 amino acids. Germline CDR1 reads SGDLS; CDR2 reads YYNGEE. Trimming pared 1 base from V and 0 bases from J, leaving 12 bases between. The CDR3 loop is CASSVMFRASTDTQYF. The CDR3 DNA reads as TGTGCCAGCAGCGTAATGTTCAGGGCCAGCACAGATACGCAGTATTTT.

In this sample, this clonotype turned up once. The chain is built from TRBV7-9 and TRBJ2-3, with D possibly TRBD2 on 6 matching bases. The CDR3 covers 15 residues. Germline CDR1 SEHNR, CDR2 FQNEAQ (reference sequence). The V end was cut by 4 bases, the J end by 2 bases, with 13 bases between. CDR3 region: CASSSTSIPTDTQYF. DNA of the CDR3: TGTGCCAGCAGCTCAACTAGCATTCCCACAGATACGCAGTATTTT.

V and J are TRBV18 and TRBJ2-3; tentative D call: TRBD1 (5 bases). From germline, CDR1 is KGHSH and CDR2 LQKENI. The CDR3 is 13 amino acids. V was trimmed by 2 bases and J by 4 bases, leaving 7 bases between them. The CDR3 DNA sequence: TGTGCCAGCTCACCAACAGGTGCAGATACGCAGTATTTT. Protein: CASSPTGADTQYF. The full variable domain, in which reference TRBV18 and TRBJ2-3 provide the parts outside the CDR3, is NAGVMQNPRHLVRRRGQEARLRCSPMKGHSHVYWYRQLPEEGLKFMVYLQKENIIDESGMPKERFSAEFPKEGPSILRIQQVVRGDSAAYFCASSPTGADTQYFGPGTRLTVL.

The table lists this clonotype with a count of one. The chain carries TRBV12-3 or TRBV12-4 and TRBJ2-1, with D hard to call. The CDR3 covers 14 residues. The germline V and J ends were trimmed by 1 base and 8 bases, with 12 bases remaining between them. Here the CDR3 DNA reads TGTGCCAGCAGTTTAGTCGGTAGCTGGGATGAGCAGTTCTTC. Amino acids: CASSLVGSWDEQFF.

V is TRBV29-1 and J is TRBJ1-5, with D unclear. The germline V and J ends were trimmed by 7 bases and 3 bases, with 13 bases remaining between them. This CDR3 is built from 13 residues. The germline gives CDR1 SQVTM, CDR2 ANQGSEA. The CDR3 DNA follows: TGCAGCGCCTCGGACCGAGCCAATCAGCCCCAGCATTTT. Its protein is CSASDRANQPQHF.

This chain connects TRBV5-1 to TRBJ1-1, with D maybe TRBD1 (6 bases). The CDR3 extends over 13 amino acids. V lost 4 bases, J lost 11 bases, and 18 bases lay in between. The germline V gene has CDR1 SGHRS and CDR2 YFSETQ. In DNA form, the CDR3 reads TGCGCCAGCAGCAACCCGGGGGGGCGAGACGCTTTCTTT. This codes for CASSNPGGRDAFF.

This chain connects TRBV11-2 to TRBJ2-1, with 7 bases aligning to TRBD2. CDR1 is SGHAT, CDR2 FQNNGV, per germline. V shed 5 bases, J shed 7 bases, and the junction held 17 bases outside the gene matches. This CDR3 comprises 17 residues. Here the CDR3 reads CASSPLAGLAARNEQFF. As DNA, the CDR3 is TGTGCCAGCAGCCCTCTTGCTGGCCTAGCGGCCCGTAATGAGCAGTTCTTC.

J is TRBJ2-5 and V is TRBV2, with D unclear. CDR3 size: 14 residues. The germline gives CDR1 SNHLY, CDR2 FYNNEI. V was shortened by 5 bases and J by 2 bases, with 12 bases between the two germline ends. The CDR3 protein is CASSTERRQETQYF. CDR3 nucleotides: TGTGCCAGCAGTACCGAGAGGCGACAAGAGACCCAGTACTTC.

This chain connects TRBV29-1 to TRBJ2-2; 11 bases map to TRBD2. The J segment lost 9 bases and the V segment lost 7 bases, leaving 22 bases of the junction unmatched. The germline gives CDR1 SQVTM, CDR2 ANQGSEA. This CDR3 spans 18 amino acids. The CDR3 protein is CSAGHLAGGSSSDRELFF. The CDR3 DNA reads as TGCAGCGCCGGTCACCTAGCGGGAGGTTCGTCCTCGGACCGGGAGCTGTTTTTT.